This is a list of T cell receptor beta chains from one sample in a study of cytomegalovirus exposure and HLA in healthy donors. Only in-frame clones appear in the TCRdb table, and some are missing; sequencing was by immunoSEQ multiplex PCR. This listing includes 70,000 to 80,000 clones. Sequenced sample: PBMCs. These receptors were taken from a man aged 40-55 years in good health and CMV-seronegative. Both conserved end residues are part of each CDR3. The order of the fields is J gene, clone size, V gene, D gene, CDR3 protein, CDR3 DNA. A D gene is named only where the DNA matches it firmly. Clone size appears in some rows only: once, few, many, or a class for an expanded clone.

TRBJ1-6 | . | TRBV6-5 | . | CASSYDSAQNSPLHF | TGTGCCAGCAGTTACGACAGCGCCCAGAATTCACCCCTCCACTTT
TRBJ2-7 | . | TRBV30 | TRBD1 | CAWSTTGNEQYF | TGTGCCTGGAGTACGACAGGGAACGAGCAGTACTTC
TRBJ1-1 | . | TRBV4-2 | TRBD1 | CASSPKRGDRARWTEAFF | TGTGCCAGCAGCCCTAAGAGGGGGGACAGGGCTAGATGGACTGAAGCTTTCTTT
TRBJ2-7 | . | TRBV5-1 | TRBD1 | CASSPDRDMRREQYF | TGCGCCAGCAGCCCAGACAGGGATATGCGTAGGGAGCAGTACTTC
TRBJ2-7 | . | TRBV18 | . | CASSPRSEGGEQYF | TGTGCCAGCTCACCACGGTCAGAAGGGGGCGAGCAGTACTTC
TRBJ2-1 | . | TRBV9 | . | CASSSGGEQFF | TGTGCCAGCAGCAGCGGCGGTGAGCAGTTCTTC
TRBJ2-5 | . | TRBV6-6 | TRBD1 | CASHRGRETQYF | TGTGCCAGTCACAGGGGTAGGGAGACCCAGTACTTC
TRBJ1-6 | . | TRBV6-1 | TRBD1 | CASSPQGPPLHF | TGTGCCAGCAGTCCACAGGGGCCACCCCTCCACTTT
TRBJ2-5 | . | TRBV5-1 | TRBD2 | CASRSGTRAGTETQYF | TGCGCCAGCAGATCCGGGACTAGAGCAGGTACAGAGACCCAGTACTTC
TRBJ2-1 | medium-sized | TRBV6-4 | TRBD1 | CASSAGTGGDEQFF | TGTGCCAGCAGTGCCGGGACAGGGGGCGATGAGCAGTTCTTC
TRBJ2-7 | . | TRBV5-8 | . | CASSLSPGPYEQYF | TGTGCCAGCAGCTTGAGTCCAGGGCCATACGAGCAGTACTTC
TRBJ2-2 | . | TRBV4-1 | TRBD1 | CASSQNRGTGELFF | TGCGCCAGCAGCCAGAACAGGGGCACCGGGGAGCTGTTTTTT
TRBJ2-2 | . | TRBV9 | TRBD2 | CASGGTSGGVFTGELFF | TGTGCCAGCGGTGGGACTAGCGGGGGGGTATTCACCGGGGAGCTGTTTTTT
TRBJ2-1 | . | TRBV7-3 | . | CASSPTNQGYEQFF | TGTGCCAGCAGCCCAACCAACCAGGGATATGAGCAGTTCTTC
TRBJ1-1 | . | TRBV28 | . | CASSSVNTEAFF | TGTGCCAGCTCTTCGGTAAACACTGAAGCTTTCTTT
TRBJ2-1 | . | TRBV19 | TRBD1 | CASSISGGGFGEQFF | TGTGCCAGTAGTATATCAGGGGGCGGCTTCGGTGAGCAGTTCTTC
TRBJ2-2 | . | TRBV4-1 | . | CASRQLAPNTGELFF | TGCGCCAGCAGACAACTAGCCCCGAACACCGGGGAGCTGTTTTTT
TRBJ2-3 | . | TRBV19 | TRBD1 | CASSISQRTGGPDTQYF | TGTGCCAGTAGTATATCCCAAAGGACAGGGGGACCAGATACGCAGTATTTT
TRBJ2-7 | . | TRBV7-3 | TRBD2 | CASSLGGGSYEQYF | TGTGCCAGCAGCTTAGGGGGGGGGTCCTACGAGCAGTACTTC
TRBJ2-1 | . | TRBV5-6 | TRBD2 | CASSLPGLAGNEQFF | TGTGCCAGCAGCTTACCGGGACTAGCGGGGAATGAGCAGTTCTTC